This T cell receptor (beta chain) was profiled in a study of T cell changes during pregnancy in multiple sclerosis. This table comes from immunoSEQ multiplex PCR, and its TCRdb copy is limited to in-frame clones, with some not included. The profile shows around 63,000 clones, around nine tenths of them singletons. This CDR3 has 16 amino acids. The trim removed 5 bases at V and 3 bases at J, leaving 9 bases unmatched. Germline V lookup: CDR1 SGHVS, CDR2 FNYEAQ. The sequence derives from a female donor in good health, enrolled as a control in a pregnancy study. This sample comprised peripheral blood, obtained in the third trimester of pregnancy. The chain links TRBV7-6 to TRBJ2-4; 8 bases line up with TRBD1. CDR3 residues: CASSRKTGVGKNIQYF. The CDR3 coding sequence is TGTGCCAGCAGCCGTAAGACAGGGGTTGGCAAAAACATTCAGTACTTC.